These 10 T cell receptor beta chains originate from one sample sequenced in a study of T cell clonality in common variable immunodeficiency. General observations from the study: Common variable immunodeficiency TCR beta sequences reportedly had fewer deletions and N-nucleotide insertions.

Clones were read by immunoSEQ multiplex PCR, and TCRdb kept only the in-frame ones, dropping some. The record shows approximately 26,000 clones for this sample, with no singletons present. Antigens of these TCRs are unknown. Material for sequencing was peripheral blood mononuclear cells. These receptors were obtained from a human donor with common variable immunodeficiency.

Details on this clone: Coverage ceases 3 residues before the CDR3 finishes, and the germline J gene fills in the end. The V gene is TRBV30, the J gene TRBJ1-5, with D uncertain. Germline loops: CDR1 GTSNPN, CDR2 SVGIG (reference sequence). V was cut by 0 bases and J by 0 bases, with 15 bases left in between. The CDR3 is made up of 17 amino acids. The CDR3 bases that were read are TGTGCCTGGAGTGTTCGTGAATCAACTTATAGCAATCAGCCC. This codes for CAWSVRESTYSNQP. The CDR3 in full is CAWSVRESTYSNQPQHF.

On this clone itself: The CDR3 is cut off 3 residues early in the read; its end comes from the germline J gene. V is TRBV18 and J is TRBJ2-1; D gene uncertain. Trimming stripped 0 bases from V and 5 bases from J, with 17 bases between. Germline loops: CDR1 KGHSH, CDR2 LQKENI. The CDR3 runs to 17 residues. The sequenced part of the CDR3 DNA is TGTGCCAGCTCACCACCGCGAACAGCCCGAGGAGACAATGAG. Translated, it gives CASSPPRTARGDNE. The entire CDR3 is CASSPPRTARGDNEQFF.

This clone was found many times. The sequenced fragment ends 3 residues before the CDR3 boundary, so the rest is inferred from the germline J gene. V is TRBV2 and J is TRBJ2-7; 9 bases fit TRBD2. The CDR3 spans 14 residues. The V segment lost 6 bases and the J segment 3 bases; nucleotides outside the gene matches: 6. The germline gives CDR1 SNHLY, CDR2 FYNNEI. CDR3 residues: CASRRGGLIYEQYF. CDR3 bases read: TGTGCCAGCAGGCGGGGGGGCTTAATCTACGAG. Complete variable domain (other parts from reference TRBV2 and TRBJ2-7): EPEVTQTPSHQVTQMGQEVILRCVPISNHLYFYWYRQILGQKVEFLVSFYNNEISEKSEIFDDQFSVERPDGSNFTLKIRSTKLEDSAMYFCASRRGGLIYEQYFGPGTRLTVT.

The table lists this clone with a few counts. The sequenced fragment ends 3 residues before the CDR3 boundary, so the rest is inferred from the germline J gene. The chain employs TRBV30 and TRBJ2-7; 7 bases agree with TRBD1. The CDR3 has 13 residues. V shed 4 bases and J 3 bases; nucleotides not matched to a gene: 6. CDR1 and CDR2 (germline): GTSNPN, SVGIG (reference sequence). The sequenced part of the CDR3 DNA is TGTGCCTGGACACCCGGGACAGTCTACGAG. It yields the protein CAWTPGTVYE. The full CDR3 protein reads CAWTPGTVYEQYF. Full variable domain (missing parts from reference TRBV30 and TRBJ2-7): SQTIHQWPATLVQPVGSPLSLECTVEGTSNPNLYWYRQAAGRGLQLLFYSVGIGQISSEVPQNLSASRPQDRQFILSSKKLLLSDSGFYLCAWTPGTVYEQYFGPGTRLTVT.

In its sample, this clone was seen a few times. The read terminates 3 residues before the CDR3 end, so the remaining end is supplied by the germline J gene. The chain recombines TRBV19 with TRBJ1-1, with TRBD1 matching 7 bases. J was trimmed by 1 base and V by 1 base; bases with no gene match: 6. Looked up from germline, CDR1 is LNHDA and CDR2 is SQIVND (reference sequence). The CDR3 has 16 amino acids. CDR3 DNA, as far as it was read: TGTGCCAGTAGTATAGGCACACAGGGGACGAACACTGAA. Translated: CASSIGTQGTNTE. The full CDR3 protein reads CASSIGTQGTNTEAFF. Drawing the rest from reference TRBV19 and TRBJ1-1, the complete variable domain is DGGITQSPKYLFRKEGQNVTLSCEQNLNHDAMYWYRQDPGQGLRLIYYSQIVNDFQKGDIAEGYSVSREKKESFPLTVTSAQKNPTAFYLCASSIGTQGTNTEAFFGQGTRLTVV.

This clone has ten or more counts. The read halts 3 residues ahead of the CDR3 end, with the missing end drawn from the germline J gene. The V call is TRBV7-9, the J call TRBJ2-2; D may be TRBD1 (5 bases). V shed 2 bases and J shed 5 bases, with 12 bases lying between them. Germline V gene data show CDR1 as SEHNR and CDR2 as FQNEAQ (reference sequence). This CDR3 contains 15 residues. Partial CDR3 DNA: TGTGCCAGCAGCTTAAAAGGGGAAGGGACCGGGGAG. Protein sequence: CASSLKGEGTGE. The CDR3 in its entirety is CASSLKGEGTGELFF. Full variable domain (rest looked up from reference TRBV7-9 and TRBJ2-2): DTGVSQNPRHKITKRGQNVTFRCDPISEHNRLYWYRQTLGQGPEFLTYFQNEAQLEKSRLLSDRFSAERPKGSFSTLEIQRTEQGDSAMYLCASSLKGEGTGELFFGEGSRLTVL.

This clone counts as medium-sized (0.01 to 0.1%). The CDR3 goes on 3 residues after the read ends, and that part is filled in from the germline J gene. The chain carries TRBV7-8 and TRBJ1-5; D remains ambiguous. CDR1 SGHVS and CDR2 FQNEAQ come from the germline V gene. The V end was cut by 5 bases, the J end by 5 bases, with 16 bases between. The CDR3 covers 15 residues. The CDR3 spells CASSVGSGFHQPQHF. CDR3 DNA (partial): TGTGCCAGCAGCGTGGGTTCGGGGTTTCATCAGCCC. The full variable domain, with the rest looked up from reference TRBV7-8 and TRBJ1-5, is GAGVSQSPRYKVAKRGQDVALRCDPISGHVSLFWYQQALGQGPEFLTYFQNEAQLDKSGLPSDRFFAERPEGSVSTLKIQRTQQEDSAVYLCASSVGSGFHQPQHFGDGTRLSIL.

Points on this clone: The observed sequence ends 3 residues before the CDR3 terminus, with the missing tail filled in from the germline J gene. The rearrangement joins TRBV7-9 to TRBJ1-4, with TRBD1 as a possible D gene (5 bases). The length of the CDR3 is 14 residues. The V and J ends lost 3 bases and 5 bases respectively, with 10 bases between them. Germline V CDR1 and CDR2: SEHNR, FQNEAQ (reference sequence). The CDR3 is CASSLKGLNEKLFF. Incomplete CDR3 DNA: TGTGCCAGCAGCTTGAAGGGGCTGAATGAAAAA.

This clone is deemed medium-sized. The read stops 3 residues short of the end of the CDR3; the missing end is completed from the germline J gene. The V call is TRBV29-1, the J call TRBJ1-1; 11 bases line up with TRBD1. The CDR3 runs to 15 residues. Germline V gives CDR1 SQVTM, CDR2 ANQGSEA. J lost 5 bases, V lost 7 bases, and 12 bases had no gene match. CDR3 bases read: TGCAGCGCAGCCGTCGGACAGGGGGCAGGAACTGAA. Its protein product is CSAAVGQGAGTE. The CDR3 as a whole reads CSAAVGQGAGTEAFF.

This clone was detected many times. The CDR3 goes on 3 residues after the read ends, and that part is filled in from the germline J gene. The chain has TRBV14 and TRBJ1-2; 7 nucleotides match TRBD1. V trimming: 2 bases; J trimming: 4 bases; junction bases outside the gene matches: 1. The CDR3 consists of 13 residues. Germline V gene lookup returns CDR1 SGHDN and CDR2 FVKESK. The CDR3 spells CASSQPGGYGYTF. The sequenced CDR3 bases are TGTGCCAGCAGCCAACCAGGGGGCTATGGC.